A selection of T cell receptor beta chains follows, all from one sample in a study of blood T cell repertoires in COVID-19. Profiling relied on immunoSEQ multiplex PCR, and the TCRdb table lists in-frame clones only, not all of them. The sample has about 60,000 clones; more than 65% are singletons. The sequenced sample was peripheral blood. The receptor set was obtained from a human donor in a cohort sampled during active COVID-19. Both conserved end residues are part of each CDR3. A D gene is named only where the DNA matches it firmly. Clone size is stated in some rows and not others, as once, few, many or a class when expanded.

size,V,J,D,CDR3,DNA
few,TRBV4-1,TRBJ2-1,TRBD2,CASSQLSGRDSYNEQFF,TGCGCCAGCAGCCAACTAAGCGGGAGGGACTCCTACAATGAGCAGTTCTTC
-,TRBV7-2,TRBJ1-2,TRBD1,CASSLNGGAGGHGYTF,TGTGCCAGCAGCTTAAATGGTGGGGCAGGGGGGCATGGCTACACCTTC
-,TRBV7-9,TRBJ2-1,-,CASSLGPGEQFF,TGTGCCAGCAGCTTAGGACCGGGTGAGCAGTTCTTC
few,TRBV5-1,TRBJ2-7,-,CASSFTHSTGSSSYEQYF,TGCGCCAGCAGCTTCACCCATTCGACAGGTTCGAGCTCCTACGAGCAGTACTTC
-,TRBV20-1,TRBJ2-7,-,CSASGGGESEQYF,TGCAGTGCTAGTGGGGGTGGGGAGAGCGAGCAGTACTTC
-,TRBV3-1/TRBV3-2,TRBJ2-5,-,CASRRGQLDQETQYF,TGTGCCAGCAGGCGAGGACAGCTAGACCAAGAGACCCAGTACTTC
-,TRBV14,TRBJ1-1,-,CASSQTRGTEAFF,TGTGCCAGCAGTCAAACAAGGGGCACTGAAGCTTTCTTT
-,TRBV20-1,TRBJ1-1,-,CSASQTSEAFF,TGCAGTGCTAGTCAGACTAGTGAAGCTTTCTTT
few,TRBV9,TRBJ2-1,-,CASSSRDSPYNEQFF,TGTGCCAGCAGCTCCCGGGACTCCCCCTACAATGAGCAGTTCTTC
-,TRBV7-3,TRBJ2-2,-,CASSLIGGQGGELFF,TGTGCCAGCTCCCTCATCGGGGGGCAAGGCGGGGAGCTGTTTTTT
-,TRBV30,TRBJ1-2,TRBD1,CAWSKQGGGYTF,TGTGCCTGGAGTAAGCAGGGGGGAGGCTACACCTTC
-,TRBV14,TRBJ1-2,-,CASSQEVSGYGYTF,TGTGCCAGCAGCCAAGAAGTGTCAGGCTATGGCTACACCTTC
-,TRBV6-6,TRBJ1-6,-,CASSPNGGLSPLHF,TGTGCCAGCAGCCCCAACGGGGGACTTTCACCCCTCCACTTT
few,TRBV7-9,TRBJ1-5,TRBD1,CASSLGRGLRNQPQHF,TGTGCCAGCAGCTTAGGGAGGGGGCTTCGCAATCAGCCCCAGCATTTT
-,TRBV10-3,TRBJ2-2,-,CASRDSTGELFF,TGTGCCAGCCGGGACTCCACCGGGGAGCTGTTTTTT
-,TRBV6-5,TRBJ2-7,-,CASRKGQNYEQYF,TGTGCCAGCAGAAAAGGACAGAACTACGAGCAGTACTTC
-,TRBV5-1,TRBJ2-1,TRBD2,CASSLAQTSAYNEQFF,TGCGCCAGCAGCTTGGCCCAGACTAGCGCTTACAATGAGCAGTTCTTC
-,TRBV11-2,TRBJ1-2,TRBD1,CASSLGQGANYGYTF,TGTGCCAGCAGCTTAGGGCAGGGGGCGAACTATGGCTACACCTTC
-,TRBV10-1,TRBJ1-5,TRBD1,CASHGQGRPPRTNQPQHF,TGCGCCAGCCACGGACAGGGGAGGCCCCCGAGGACAAATCAGCCCCAGCATTTT
-,TRBV3-1/TRBV3-2,TRBJ2-1,-,CASSHAYRGNEQFF,TGTGCCAGCAGCCATGCTTACCGAGGGAATGAGCAGTTCTTC
-,TRBV6-5,TRBJ1-6,TRBD1,CASSLDRGGSPLHF,TGTGCCAGCAGCCTCGACAGGGGCGGGTCACCCCTCCACTTT
-,TRBV20-1,TRBJ1-1,TRBD1,CSASAPGAQGPEAFF,TGCAGTGCTAGTGCGCCGGGGGCACAGGGGCCTGAAGCTTTCTTT
-,TRBV3-1/TRBV3-2,TRBJ1-4,-,CASSQGWGGTNEKLFF,TGTGCCAGCAGCCAAGGTTGGGGGGGCACTAATGAAAAACTGTTTTTT
-,TRBV7-2,TRBJ2-1,-,CASSLGRGGGAEGNEQFF,TGTGCCAGCAGCTTAGGGAGGGGAGGGGGAGCCGAAGGCAATGAGCAGTTCTTC
-,TRBV7-9,TRBJ1-4,-,CASSHGPIQEKLFF,TGTGCCAGCAGCCATGGCCCTATACAGGAAAAACTGTTTTTT
few,TRBV5-1,TRBJ2-5,TRBD2,CASSLRISGMQTQYF,TGCGCCAGCAGCTTGAGGATTAGCGGGATGCAGACCCAGTACTTC
-,TRBV4-1,TRBJ2-3,-,CASSRRFMRDTQYF,TGCGCCAGCAGCCGAAGATTCATGCGGGATACGCAGTATTTT
-,TRBV28,TRBJ2-1,TRBD2,CASSSMTSGSGEQFF,TGTGCCAGCAGTTCTATGACTAGCGGGAGCGGTGAGCAGTTCTTC
-,TRBV5-1,TRBJ2-7,-,CASGRTAADEQYF,TGCGCCAGCGGACGGACAGCGGCTGACGAGCAGTACTTC
-,TRBV4-1,TRBJ1-3,-,CASSQDQGRGGNTIYF,TGCGCCAGCAGCCAAGATCAAGGCCGGGGTGGAAACACCATATATTTT
-,TRBV18,TRBJ1-2,-,CASSPAPAHYTF,TGTGCCAGCTCACCAGCGCCCGCTCACTACACCTTC
few,TRBV2,TRBJ1-4,-,CASSLEGGGVKVKLFF,TGTGCCAGCAGTCTCGAGGGGGGAGGGGTTAAGGTTAAACTGTTTTTT
-,TRBV28,TRBJ2-1,TRBD2,CASSLFPSGSEQFF,TGTGCCAGCAGTTTATTCCCTAGCGGGTCTGAGCAGTTCTTC
-,TRBV5-6,TRBJ1-4,TRBD1,CASTLQGTGPEKLFF,TGTGCCAGCACATTACAGGGGACCGGGCCTGAAAAACTGTTTTTT
-,TRBV20-1,TRBJ1-1,-,CSVRAPPEAFF,TGCAGTGTCAGGGCTCCCCCTGAAGCTTTCTTT
-,TRBV5-6,TRBJ2-3,-,CASSPTEFTDTQYF,TGTGCCAGCAGCCCGACAGAATTCACAGATACGCAGTATTTT
few,TRBV6-1,TRBJ1-6,-,CASSEDSIYYNSPLHF,TGTGCCAGCAGTGAAGACAGTATATACTATAATTCACCCCTCCACTTT
once,TRBV19,TRBJ2-1,TRBD2,CASTQAGPSSYNEQFF,TGTGCCAGTACACAAGCGGGGCCCAGCTCCTACAATGAGCAGTTCTTC
-,TRBV18,TRBJ2-2,-,CASSPPAGGTGELFF,TGTGCCAGCTCACCCCCCGCGGGTGGGACCGGGGAGCTGTTTTTT
once,TRBV2,TRBJ2-3,-,CASSGTESSTDTQYF,TGTGCCAGCAGTGGGACAGAATCTAGCACAGATACGCAGTATTTT
-,TRBV28,TRBJ1-1,-,CASTSGDTEAFF,TGTGCCAGTACTTCAGGGGACACTGAAGCTTTCTTT
-,TRBV7-3,TRBJ1-1,-,CASSPGGLGTEAFF,TGTGCCAGCAGCCCCGGGGGGCTGGGCACTGAAGCTTTCTTT
-,TRBV28,TRBJ1-1,-,CASSLVGSVNTEAFF,TGTGCCAGCAGTTTAGTTGGCAGTGTGAACACTGAAGCTTTCTTT
-,TRBV29-1,TRBJ2-7,-,CSVANRGTRYEQYF,TGCAGCGTTGCAAACCGGGGGACTCGCTACGAGCAGTACTTC
-,TRBV28,TRBJ1-2,-,CATLLGRGYTF,TGTGCCACCCTTCTTGGTCGGGGCTACACCTTC
-,TRBV6-2/TRBV6-3,TRBJ2-7,TRBD1,CASSRQGMSREQYF,TGTGCCAGCAGCAGACAGGGAATGTCTCGCGAGCAGTACTTC
-,TRBV19,TRBJ1-2,TRBD1,CASIRTGDTYGYTF,TGTGCCAGTATTCGGACAGGGGACACCTATGGCTACACCTTC
-,TRBV7-8,TRBJ1-5,TRBD1,CASSSVQGNLNQPQHF,TGTGCCAGCAGCTCTGTACAGGGGAATCTAAATCAGCCCCAGCATTTT
-,TRBV7-9,TRBJ2-1,TRBD2,CASRSGSQYNEQFF,TGTGCCAGCAGGAGCGGGAGCCAGTACAATGAGCAGTTCTTC
-,TRBV6-5,TRBJ2-7,-,CASSYKGTPRDYEQYF,TGTGCCAGCAGTTATAAGGGGACACCTAGGGATTACGAGCAGTACTTC
few,TRBV4-1,TRBJ1-3,-,CASSREMTDSGNTIYF,TGCGCCAGCAGCCGAGAAATGACAGACTCTGGAAACACCATATATTTT
few,TRBV27,TRBJ2-7,-,CASSLEHSSGEQYF,TGTGCCAGCAGTTTAGAGCATTCATCGGGTGAGCAGTACTTC
-,TRBV11-3,TRBJ1-3,-,CASSRISSGNTIYF,TGTGCCAGCAGCCGCATTAGCTCTGGAAACACCATATATTTT
-,TRBV5-1,TRBJ2-7,TRBD2,CASSLAGREGGQYF,TGCGCCAGCAGCTTGGCCGGGCGGGAGGGCGGCCAGTACTTC
few,TRBV5-6,TRBJ1-5,TRBD1,CASSFGQGSNQPQHF,TGTGCCAGCAGCTTTGGACAGGGAAGCAATCAGCCCCAGCATTTT